What follows are 32 T cell receptor beta chains derived from one specimen sequenced in a study of response to subunit inactivated influenza vaccine. Each CDR3 protein gets one entry after TCRdb re-called the RT-PCR reads with MiXCR. This table holds 150,000 to 200,000 distinct CDR3 sequences, about 9% found once. The source material was non-naive T cells sorted from PBMCs, sampled on the day of vaccination. All receptors derive from a man between 45 and 60 years old who received an inactivated influenza vaccine.

The chain couples TRBV5-6 to TRBJ2-5, with TRBD1 as a possible D gene (5 bases). The germline gives CDR1 SGHDT, CDR2 YYEEEE. Trimming shortened V by 3 bases and J by 4 bases, and 16 bases separated the two germline ends. CDR3 length: 15 amino acids. The CDR3 loop reads CASSSAKGVSETQYF. CDR3 DNA sequence: TGTGCCAGCAGCTCCGCTAAAGGGGTTTCAGAGACCCAGTACTTC.

The table lists this clonotype with many counts. The chain recombines TRBV2 with TRBJ2-7; 11 bases align to TRBD2. The CDR3 totals 17 residues. Trimming at V came to 6 bases and at J to 1 base, leaving 11 bases not matched to a gene. CDR1 SNHLY and CDR2 FYNNEI come from the germline V gene. For the CDR3, the DNA is TGTGCCAGCAGCTCCGGGACTAGCGGCGTGAATTCCTACGAGCAGTACTTC. Translation gives CASSSGTSGVNSYEQYF.

This clonotype was seen repeatedly, ten times or more. The gene calls are TRBV6-1 and TRBJ2-3; D perhaps matches TRBD1 (5 bases). The germline V gene has CDR1 MNHNS and CDR2 SASEGT. The CDR3 loop spans 13 amino acids. Trimming pared 6 bases from V and 5 bases from J, leaving 12 bases between. The CDR3 region is CASRFLRGDTQYF. As DNA, the CDR3 is TGTGCCAGCAGGTTCCTTAGGGGAGATACGCAGTATTTT.

This clonotype turned up a few times. This sequence joins TRBV4-3 and TRBJ2-1, with no clear D. The V end was cut by 3 bases, the J end by 0 bases, with 12 bases between. CDR1 is LGHNA and CDR2 is YSLEER in the germline V gene. CDR3 length equals 16 residues. As DNA, the CDR3 is TGCGCCAGCAGCCAGCTCTGGGCGGACTCCTACAATGAGCAGTTCTTC. Translation: CASSQLWADSYNEQFF.

DNA for the CDR3: TGTGCCAGCAGCTCCCGACAGGGTTTGGCAGATACGCAGTATTTT. Encoded protein: CASSSRQGLADTQYF. The V call is TRBV7-6, the J call TRBJ2-3, with 7 bases lining up with TRBD1. Germline-derived CDR1 and CDR2 are SGHVS and FNYEAQ. The CDR3 is 15 residues long. Trimming took 4 bases from V and 4 from J; bases not matched to a gene: 8.

This clonotype was seen only a few times. The chain joins TRBV4-2 to TRBJ2-3; 9 bases fit TRBD2. With 4 bases clipped from V and 1 base from J, the junction kept 6 bases outside the gene matches. CDR1 LGHNA and CDR2 YNFKEQ come from the germline V gene. The CDR3 is 16 residues long. The CDR3 reads CASSLTIAGGTDTQYF. In DNA, the CDR3 is TGTGCCAGCAGCCTTACCATAGCGGGAGGCACAGATACGCAGTATTTT.

The chain is built from TRBV28 and TRBJ2-7; TRBD1 is a possible D gene (5 bases). Germline V gene data show CDR1 as MDHEN and CDR2 as SYDVKM. Trimming took 3 bases from V and 1 from J, leaving 16 bases between them. The CDR3 totals 16 residues. For the CDR3, the DNA is TGTGCCAGCAGTTTTACCCTACAGGATTTGTCCTACGAGCAGTACTTC. Translation: CASSFTLQDLSYEQYF.

This clonotype was picked up a small number of times. This rearrangement joins TRBV20-1 to TRBJ1-1; D call uncertain. The V and J ends lost 5 bases and 0 bases respectively, with 7 bases between them. CDR1 and CDR2 (germline): DFQATT, SNEGSKA (reference sequence). The CDR3 is 12 amino acids. CDR3 nucleotide sequence: TGCAGTGCTCAGACAATGAACACTGAAGCTTTCTTT. Translated, it gives CSAQTMNTEAFF.

This clonotype turned up a few times. CDR3 DNA sequence: TGTGCCAGCAGTCTCGGTTATGGCTACACCTTC. This translates into CASSLGYGYTF. The rearrangement joins TRBV12-3 or TRBV12-4 to TRBJ1-2, with D unclear. This CDR3 has 11 residues. Trimming shortened V by 5 bases and J by 5 bases, and 6 bases separated the two germline ends.

V usage is TRBV7-8 and J usage is TRBJ1-4; tentative D call: TRBD1 (5 bases). The V end lost 3 bases, the J end lost 8 bases, and 25 bases lay between the germline ends. The CDR3 length is 18 residues. CDR1 is SGHVS and CDR2 is FQNEAQ in the germline V gene. The CDR3 sequence: CASSFQHQGAGRREKLFF. CDR3 nucleotide sequence: TGTGCCAGCAGCTTCCAGCATCAGGGTGCAGGGAGGAGGGAAAAACTGTTTTTT. The whole variable domain, remainder taken from reference TRBV7-8 and TRBJ1-4, is GAGVSQSPRYKVAKRGQDVALRCDPISGHVSLFWYQQALGQGPEFLTYFQNEAQLDKSGLPSDRFFAERPEGSVSTLKIQRTQQEDSAVYLCASSFQHQGAGRREKLFFGSGTQLSVL.

The rearrangement joins TRBV12-3 or TRBV12-4 to TRBJ1-5; 7 bases align to TRBD1. CDR3 size: 15 residues. Trimming at V came to 3 bases and at J to 3 bases, leaving 5 bases not matched to a gene. The CDR3 bases are TGTGCCAGCAGTTTGGGACAGACATTCAATCAGCCCCAGCATTTT. This gives the protein CASSLGQTFNQPQHF.

This clonotype occurred a few times. J is TRBJ1-2 and V is TRBV7-9, with a weak D call TRBD1 (6 bases). CDR1 is SEHNR, CDR2 FQNEAQ, per germline (reference sequence). The CDR3 covers 15 residues. V lost 1 base and J lost 7, with 16 bases in between. CDR3 residues: CASSLGIVQGGGYTF. For the CDR3, the DNA is TGTGCCAGCAGCTTAGGGATTGTACAGGGTGGTGGCTACACCTTC.

This rearrangement joins TRBV11-2 to TRBJ1-2; D gene uncertain. Trimming left V 3 bases short and J 2 bases short, with 7 bases between. CDR1 is SGHAT and CDR2 is FQNNGV in the germline V gene. This CDR3 contains 13 residues. CDR3 region: CASSFGMNYGYTF. The CDR3 bases are TGTGCCAGCAGCTTCGGGATGAACTATGGCTACACCTTC.

The chain couples TRBV7-2 to TRBJ2-5; no clear D. V shed 1 base and J shed 2 bases, with 8 bases lying between them. The germline V gene has CDR1 SGHTA and CDR2 FQGNSA. This CDR3 has 14 amino acids. CDR3: CASSLGLRQETQYF. For the CDR3, the DNA is TGTGCCAGCAGCTTAGGACTTCGACAAGAGACCCAGTACTTC.

This CDR3 is CASRVLLEGEQFF. The CDR3 DNA follows: TGTGCCAGCAGGGTCCTACTGGAGGGTGAGCAGTTCTTC. V gene TRBV2 combines with J gene TRBJ2-1; TRBD2 might be the D (6 bases). The V gene's germline CDR1 is SNHLY and CDR2 FYNNEI. V gave up 6 bases and J gave up 9 bases, with 15 bases separating them. CDR3 length: 13 residues.

This clonotype has ten or more counts. DNA of the CDR3: TGCAGTGCTAGTGCAACCGGGACATCCTCCTACGAGCAGTACTTC. This gives the protein CSASATGTSSYEQYF. The chain combines TRBV20-1 with TRBJ2-7; maybe TRBD1 (6 bases). CDR3 length equals 15 residues. Trimming pared 3 bases from V and 0 bases from J, leaving 15 bases between. Germline assignment: CDR1 DFQATT and CDR2 SNEGSKA (reference sequence).

The chain uses TRBV19 and TRBJ1-1; 8 bases agree with TRBD1. Trimming at V came to 3 bases and at J to 11 bases, leaving 11 bases not matched to a gene. Germline CDR1 reads LNHDA; CDR2 reads SQIVND (reference sequence). CDR3 length equals 14 residues. This chain's CDR3 is CASSMRQGAAGAFF. The CDR3 DNA is TGTGCCAGTAGTATGAGGCAGGGGGCCGCCGGGGCTTTCTTT. The full variable domain, rest sourced from reference TRBV19 and TRBJ1-1, is DGGITQSPKYLFRKEGQNVTLSCEQNLNHDAMYWYRQDPGQGLRLIYYSQIVNDFQKGDIAEGYSVSREKKESFPLTVTSAQKNPTAFYLCASSMRQGAAGAFFGQGTRLTVV.

This clonotype was picked up many times. The chain recombines TRBV4-3 with TRBJ2-7, with D perhaps matching TRBD2 (5 bases). Germline CDR1 is LGHNA and CDR2 is YSLEER. This CDR3 spans 14 amino acids. V was clipped by 5 bases and J by 8 bases, with 19 bases between them. CDR3 residues: CASSSGPPPGKQYF. The DNA for the CDR3 is TGCGCCAGCAGCAGCGGCCCCCCTCCTGGCAAGCAGTACTTC.

This clonotype appeared a few times. The chain uses TRBV4-2 and TRBJ2-3; D gene ambiguous. The CDR3 covers 14 residues. V was clipped by 6 bases and J by 1 base, with 11 bases between them. CDR1 LGHNA and CDR2 YNFKEQ come from the germline V gene. The CDR3 spells CASSYSVGTDTQYF. The CDR3 DNA is TGTGCCAGCAGTTATAGTGTTGGCACAGATACGCAGTATTTT.

This clonotype was recorded many times. The chain has TRBV18 and TRBJ2-1; D might be TRBD2 (6 bases). CDR3 length: 17 amino acids. V was shortened by 3 bases and J by 2 bases, with 17 bases between the two germline ends. In germline, CDR1 is KGHSH, CDR2 LQKENI. CDR3 sequence reads: CASSPKGGEGAYNEQFF. The CDR3 nucleotides are TGTGCCAGCTCACCTAAGGGCGGGGAAGGGGCCTACAATGAGCAGTTCTTC.

This chain uses TRBV13 with TRBJ2-1; D uncertain. The CDR3 length is 18 residues. Per the germline V gene, CDR1 is PRHDT and CDR2 is FYEKMQ (reference sequence). V was shortened by 2 bases and J by 6 bases, with 23 bases between the two germline ends. DNA of the CDR3: TGTGCCAGCAGCTTACGATTAGGCAGGAAATCAGACCTCAATGAGCAGTTCTTC. Translating it yields CASSLRLGRKSDLNEQFF.

This clonotype showed up just a few times. The chain recombines TRBV27 with TRBJ2-1; a weak D match, TRBD1 (6 bases). The germline CDR1 and CDR2 sequences are MNHEY and SMNVEV (reference sequence). CDR3 length equals 14 residues. Trimming stripped 5 bases from V and 4 bases from J, with 12 bases between. This chain's CDR3 is CASSDGTQYNEQFF. CDR3 DNA sequence: TGTGCCAGCAGTGACGGGACACAATACAATGAGCAGTTCTTC.

This clonotype was counted between two and nine times. The genes are TRBV7-3 and TRBJ2-3; D unclear. The V gene's germline CDR1 is SGHTA and CDR2 FQGTGA. Trimming cost V 0 bases and J 4 bases, with 5 bases left between them. The CDR3 contains 13 residues. Here the CDR3 reads CASSLTFSDTQYF. The CDR3 nucleotides are TGTGCCAGCAGCTTAACGTTCTCAGATACGCAGTATTTT.

This clonotype was observed a handful of times. The rearrangement uses TRBV29-1 and TRBJ2-5; 9 bases fit TRBD1. This CDR3 has 17 amino acids. V lost 3 bases, J lost 1 base, and 12 bases stayed unmatched. Per germline, CDR1 SQVTM and CDR2 ANQGSEA. Written as DNA, the CDR3 is TGCAGCGTTGACCGGACCCGGACGGACAGGGGCCAAGAGACCCAGTACTTC. Amino acids: CSVDRTRTDRGQETQYF.

This clonotype was counted only a few times. V and J are TRBV20-1 and TRBJ2-7, with D perhaps being TRBD1 or TRBD2 (7 bases each). The CDR3 runs 14 residues. Trimming shortened V by 4 bases and J by 2 bases, and 15 bases separated the two germline ends. In germline, CDR1 is DFQATT, CDR2 SNEGSKA (reference sequence). The CDR3 loop is CSATHRGGPYEQYF. Here the CDR3 DNA reads TGCAGTGCTACACACAGGGGAGGGCCCTACGAGCAGTACTTC.

This clonotype came up many times. The chain recombines TRBV29-1 with TRBJ2-1; 9 nucleotides line up with TRBD2. Germline V gives CDR1 SQVTM, CDR2 ANQGSEA. With 7 bases clipped from V and 3 bases from J, the junction kept 10 bases outside the gene matches. This CDR3 has 15 amino acids. Written as DNA, the CDR3 is TGCAGCGCCTCAACCGGGACTAGCAGCTACAATGAGCAGTTCTTC. This codes for CSASTGTSSYNEQFF.

In this sample, this clonotype turned up many times. This sequence joins TRBV12-3 or TRBV12-4 and TRBJ2-1, with D unresolved. With 0 bases removed from V and 7 bases from J, the gap between germline ends came to 13 bases. The CDR3 consists of 15 residues. The CDR3: CASSLAGSAWNEQFF. In DNA, the CDR3 is TGTGCCAGCAGTTTAGCGGGAAGTGCTTGGAATGAGCAGTTCTTC.

This clonotype was counted only a few times. This chain uses TRBV5-1 with TRBJ2-3, with 14 bases fitting TRBD2. The length of the CDR3 is 18 residues. Trimming removed 4 bases from V and 3 bases from J; junction bases left unmatched: 10. Germline V gives CDR1 SGHRS, CDR2 YFSETQ. The CDR3 spells CASSPWGLAGAGTDTQYF. For the CDR3, the DNA is TGCGCCAGCAGCCCCTGGGGACTAGCGGGAGCGGGGACAGATACGCAGTATTTT.

In its sample, this clonotype was seen many times. The chain uses TRBV27 and TRBJ2-2, with D unresolved. Trimming took 2 bases from V and 5 from J, leaving 6 bases between them. Germline assignment: CDR1 MNHEY and CDR2 SMNVEV (reference sequence). This CDR3 is built from 13 residues. For the CDR3, the DNA is TGTGCCAGCAGTTTACATCGGACCGGGGAGCTGTTTTTT. It specifies CASSLHRTGELFF.

This clonotype was seen repeatedly, ten times or more. The chain uses TRBV20-1 and TRBJ2-3, with D possibly being TRBD2 (6 bases). Germline V CDR1 and CDR2: DFQATT, SNEGSKA (reference sequence). The V end lost 3 bases, the J end lost 2 bases, and 18 bases lay between the germline ends. The CDR3 has 16 amino acids. DNA of the CDR3: TGCAGTGCTAGTGAGAGCGGGCGAGGAATCACAGATACGCAGTATTTT. Its protein is CSASESGRGITDTQYF.

This clonotype has just a few counts. The chain is built from TRBV7-9 and TRBJ2-7; possible D gene TRBD1, 5 bases. V gave up 2 bases and J gave up 7 bases, with 12 bases separating them. The germline gives CDR1 SEHNR, CDR2 FQNEAQ (reference sequence). This CDR3 region has 13 residues. This chain's CDR3 is CASSLPDSGEQYF. In DNA, the CDR3 is TGTGCCAGCAGCTTACCAGACAGTGGGGAGCAGTACTTC.

This chain joins TRBV13 and TRBJ1-2; 11 nucleotides agree with TRBD1. This CDR3 region has 14 residues. The ends lost 6 bases at V and 7 bases at J; junction bases unmatched: 7. Germline CDR1 and CDR2: PRHDT and FYEKMQ (reference sequence). CDR3 region: CASRRTGGASGYTF. CDR3 sequence (DNA): TGTGCCAGCAGGCGGACAGGGGGCGCGTCTGGCTACACCTTC. The variable domain in full, with the rest retrieved from reference TRBV13 and TRBJ1-2, is AAGVIQSPRHLIKEKRETATLKCYPIPRHDTVYWYQQGPGQDPQFLISFYEKMQSDKGSIPDRFSAQQFSDYHSELNMSSLELGDSALYFCASRRTGGASGYTFGSGTRLTVV.